Shown below are 16 T cell receptor beta chains from a single sample sequenced in a study of blood T cell repertoires in COVID-19. TCRdb's table, derived via immunoSEQ multiplex PCR, lists solely in-frame clones and lacks some. The profile shows about 420,000 clones, roughly 90% of them singletons. The material sequenced was peripheral blood. Receptor source: a man aged 18-30 years with COVID-19, enrolled during active disease.

The chain carries TRBV25-1 and TRBJ1-4; D is possibly TRBD1 (5 bases). This CDR3 comprises 16 residues. Germline V CDR1 and CDR2: MGHDK, SYGVNS. The ends were cut back, 1 base at V and 4 bases at J, with 13 bases in the middle. CDR3 coding DNA: TGTGCCAGCAGTGAATCCACGACAGATTTTAATGAAAAACTGTTTTTT. This codes for CASSESTTDFNEKLFF.

The J gene is TRBJ2-5, the V gene TRBV7-6; D is perhaps TRBD2 (7 bases). Looked up from germline, CDR1 is SGHVS and CDR2 is FNYEAQ. V was cut by 0 bases and J by 4 bases, with 12 bases left in between. The CDR3 has 15 residues. The CDR3 is CASSLAGGPAETQYF. In DNA form, the CDR3 reads TGTGCCAGCAGCTTAGCGGGGGGGCCAGCAGAGACCCAGTACTTC.

Worth noting for this clone: Additional DNA sequences in this sample encode the identical CDR3. This chain uses TRBV3-1 (or the pseudogene TRBV3-2) with TRBJ2-7; tentative D call: TRBD2 (5 bases). This CDR3 has 14 amino acids. V was shortened by 4 bases and J by 0 bases, with 10 bases between the two germline ends. Germline V CDR1 and CDR2: LGHDT, YNNKEL (reference sequence). The CDR3 coding sequence is TGTGCCAGCAGCCTGAGCGGAAGCTCCTACGAGCAGTACTTC. Protein sequence: CASSLSGSSYEQYF.

This sequence joins TRBV4-2 and TRBJ2-1; 8 bases agree with TRBD2. Germline CDR1 is LGHNA and CDR2 is YNFKEQ. V gave up 0 bases and J gave up 5 bases; unmatched junction bases: 12. This CDR3 comprises 18 residues. CDR3 sequence reads: CASSQDHVSGGGNNEQFF. The CDR3 DNA follows: TGTGCCAGCAGCCAAGATCACGTGTCGGGCGGGGGGAACAATGAGCAGTTCTTC.

CDR3 in amino acids: CASSLEQNTGELFF. DNA of the CDR3: TGTGCCAGCAGCTTGGAACAGAACACCGGGGAGCTGTTTTTT. This chain links TRBV5-4 with TRBJ2-2; no reliable D call. CDR1 is SGHNT and CDR2 is YYREEE in the germline V gene (reference sequence). V was clipped by 0 bases and J by 1 base, with 4 bases between them. This CDR3 comprises 14 residues.

The rearrangement joins TRBV5-1 to TRBJ2-3; 8 nucleotides match TRBD1. V lost 9 bases and J lost 6; bases outside the gene matches: 9. Germline V lookup: CDR1 SGHRS, CDR2 YFSETQ. This CDR3 is 13 amino acids long. CDR3 protein: CATSQGDGDTQYF. CDR3 sequence (DNA): TGCGCCACCTCACAGGGGGATGGGGATACGCAGTATTTT.

Regarding this clone: At the DNA level, this CDR3 is encoded by other sequences in the same sample as well. V gene TRBV19 combines with J gene TRBJ2-3; 8 nucleotides align to TRBD1. Germline lookup yields CDR1 LNHDA and CDR2 SQIVND (reference sequence). The junction had 5 bases not matched to a gene; V was cut back by 3 bases and J by 6 bases. The CDR3 covers 14 residues. The CDR3 here is CASSIGQGRDTQYF. As DNA, the CDR3 is TGTGCCAGTAGTATTGGACAGGGTCGGGATACGCAGTATTTT. Full variable domain (outside the CDR3, taken from reference TRBV19 and TRBJ2-3): DGGITQSPKYLFRKEGQNVTLSCEQNLNHDAMYWYRQDPGQGLRLIYYSQIVNDFQKGDIAEGYSVSREKKESFPLTVTSAQKNPTAFYLCASSIGQGRDTQYFGPGTRLTVL.

This rearrangement joins TRBV2 to TRBJ1-5; 7 positions agree with TRBD1. Germline CDR1 reads SNHLY; CDR2 reads FYNNEI. There are 15 residues in the CDR3. V was clipped by 3 bases and J by 1 base; unmatched bases: 3. This CDR3 reads CASSEDRRSNQPQHF. CDR3 sequence (DNA): TGTGCCAGCAGTGAGGACAGGAGAAGCAATCAGCCCCAGCATTTT.

This chain joins TRBV2 and TRBJ1-6; D ambiguous. The CDR3 runs 15 residues. Trimming took off 6 bases at V and 9 bases at J, with 18 bases between the two ends. Germline V lookup: CDR1 SNHLY, CDR2 FYNNEI. In nucleotides, the CDR3 is TGTGCCAGCAGGGCGGGCTCGGGGTGGTCTTCACCCCTCCACTTT. Amino acids: CASRAGSGWSSPLHF.

A remark on this clone: Other DNA variants within this sample encode the same CDR3. The rearrangement joins TRBV4-2 to TRBJ2-5; 9 bases fit TRBD2. The CDR3 has 15 amino acids. Per germline, CDR1 LGHNA and CDR2 YNFKEQ. V lost 0 bases, J lost 3 bases, and 2 bases stayed unmatched. In DNA, the CDR3 is TGTGCCAGCAGCCAAGATCGCGGGGGGGAAGAGACCCAGTACTTC. Its protein product is CASSQDRGGEETQYF.

This clone was detected only a few times. The chain carries TRBV7-9 and TRBJ1-1, with 9 bases lining up with TRBD1. V lost 2 bases, J lost 1 base, and 11 bases stayed unmatched. Germline V lookup: CDR1 SEHNR, CDR2 FQNEAQ (reference sequence). This CDR3 is built from 18 residues. CDR3 protein: CASSLPDRGRTRNTEAFF. In DNA, the CDR3 is TGTGCCAGCAGCTTACCGGACAGGGGACGAACTAGGAACACTGAAGCTTTCTTT.

J is TRBJ2-1 and V is TRBV7-6; D may be TRBD2 (7 bases). The V and J ends lost 5 bases and 3 bases respectively, with 17 bases between them. The germline V gene encodes CDR1 SGHVS and CDR2 FNYEAQ. This CDR3 has 16 residues. The CDR3 protein is CASSRSTGGNYNEQFF. For the CDR3, the DNA is TGTGCCAGCAGCCGATCAACGGGGGGCAACTACAATGAGCAGTTCTTC.

This clone was recorded once. The CDR3: CASSPDRGGELFF. The CDR3 bases are TGTGCCAGCAGCCCAGACAGGGGCGGGGAGCTGTTTTTT. V is TRBV25-1 and J is TRBJ2-2, with TRBD1 identical over 8 bases. Trimming at V came to 6 bases and at J to 7 bases, leaving 4 bases not matched to a gene. Per the germline V gene, CDR1 is MGHDK and CDR2 is SYGVNS. The CDR3 runs to 13 residues. Using reference TRBV25-1 and TRBJ2-2 for the parts outside the CDR3, the full variable domain is EADIYQTPRYLVIGTGKKITLECSQTMGHDKMYWYQQDPGMELHLIHYSYGVNSTEKGDLSSESTVSRIRTEHFPLTLESARPSHTSQYLCASSPDRGGELFFGEGSRLTVL.

This clone was detected a few times. One junction end disagrees with the germline gene, perhaps due to a read error. The chain couples TRBV7-6 to TRBJ2-2; TRBD2 matches at 7 bases. In germline, CDR1 is SGHVS, CDR2 FNYEAQ. The CDR3 has 15 residues. CDR3 in amino acids: CASSLAGGNAGELFF. The CDR3 DNA is TGTGCCAGCAGCTTAGCGGGGGGGAACGCCGGGGAGCTGTTTTTT.

This clone was seen more than once but under ten times. J is TRBJ1-2 and V is TRBV2; D gene unclear. V was trimmed by 3 bases and J by 0 bases, leaving 8 bases between them. The CDR3 has 14 amino acids. The germline gives CDR1 SNHLY, CDR2 FYNNEI. For the CDR3, the DNA is TGTGCCAGCAGTGAGTCGCCTACTAACTATGGCTACACCTTC. This gives the protein CASSESPTNYGYTF.

The rearrangement links TRBV7-8 to TRBJ2-2, with 8 bases matching TRBD2. With V trimmed by 5 bases and J by 9 bases, 11 bases remained unmatched. CDR3 size: 15 residues. Germline-derived CDR1 and CDR2 are SGHVS and FQNEAQ. CDR3 in DNA: TGTGCCAGCAGCACCCGGACTAGCAGAGGGCGGGAGCTGTTTTTT. Translating gives CASSTRTSRGRELFF.